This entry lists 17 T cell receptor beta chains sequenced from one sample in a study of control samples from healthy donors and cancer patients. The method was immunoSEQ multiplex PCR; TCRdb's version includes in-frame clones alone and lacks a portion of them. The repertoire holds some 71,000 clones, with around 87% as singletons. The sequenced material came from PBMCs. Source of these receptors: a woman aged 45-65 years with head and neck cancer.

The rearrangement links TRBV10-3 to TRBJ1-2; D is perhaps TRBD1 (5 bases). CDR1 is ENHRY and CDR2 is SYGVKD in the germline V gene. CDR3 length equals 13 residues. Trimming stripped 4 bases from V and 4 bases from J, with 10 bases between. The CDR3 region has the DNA TGTGCCATCAGTGGTCAGGGTGGCTATGGCTACACCTTC. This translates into CAISGQGGYGYTF.

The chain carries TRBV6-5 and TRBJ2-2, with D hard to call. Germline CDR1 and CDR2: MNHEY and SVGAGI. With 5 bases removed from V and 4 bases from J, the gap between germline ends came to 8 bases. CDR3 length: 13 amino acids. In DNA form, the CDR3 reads TGTGCCAGCAGTAGCCCGGGCACCGGGGAGCTGTTTTTT. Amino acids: CASSSPGTGELFF.

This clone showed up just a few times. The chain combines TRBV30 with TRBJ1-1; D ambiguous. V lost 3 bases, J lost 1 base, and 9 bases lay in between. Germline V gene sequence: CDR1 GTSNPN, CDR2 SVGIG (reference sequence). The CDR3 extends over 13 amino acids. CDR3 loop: CAWRTGQNTEAFF. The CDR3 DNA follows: TGTGCCTGGAGGACGGGCCAGAACACTGAAGCTTTCTTT.

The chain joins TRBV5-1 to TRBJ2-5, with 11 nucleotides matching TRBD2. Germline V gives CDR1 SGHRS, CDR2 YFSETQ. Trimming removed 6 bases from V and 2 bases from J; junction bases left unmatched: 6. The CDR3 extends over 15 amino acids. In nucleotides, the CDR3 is TGCGCCAGCAAAGAACTAGCGGGGGCTCAAGAGACCCAGTACTTC. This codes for CASKELAGAQETQYF. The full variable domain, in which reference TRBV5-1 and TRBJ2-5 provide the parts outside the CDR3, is KAGVTQTPRYLIKTRGQQVTLSCSPISGHRSVSWYQQTPGQGLQFLFEYFSETQRNKGNFPGRFSGRQFSNSRSEMNVSTLELGDSALYLCASKELAGAQETQYFGPGTRLLVL.

CDR3 sequence: CASSLDVHNQPQHF. The CDR3 nucleotides read TGTGCCAGCAGCTTGGACGTTCACAATCAGCCCCAGCATTTT. The V call is TRBV5-5, the J call TRBJ1-5, with D unresolved. The V end was cut by 0 bases, the J end by 3 bases, with 7 bases between. CDR3 length: 14 residues. Germline CDR1 and CDR2: SGHKS and YYEKEE (reference sequence).

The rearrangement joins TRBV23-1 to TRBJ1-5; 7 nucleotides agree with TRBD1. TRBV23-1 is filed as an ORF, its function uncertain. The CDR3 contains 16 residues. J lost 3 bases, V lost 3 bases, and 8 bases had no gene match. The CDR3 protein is CASSQTGQVLNQPQHF. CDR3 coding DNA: TGCGCCAGCAGTCAGACAGGACAGGTACTCAATCAGCCCCAGCATTTT.

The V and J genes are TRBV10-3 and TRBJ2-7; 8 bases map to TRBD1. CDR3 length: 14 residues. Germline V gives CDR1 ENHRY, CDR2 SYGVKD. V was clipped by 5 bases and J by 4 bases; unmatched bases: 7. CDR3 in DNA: TGTGCCATCAGTCCCGGACAGGGTAGGTACGAGCAGTACTTC. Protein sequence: CAISPGQGRYEQYF.

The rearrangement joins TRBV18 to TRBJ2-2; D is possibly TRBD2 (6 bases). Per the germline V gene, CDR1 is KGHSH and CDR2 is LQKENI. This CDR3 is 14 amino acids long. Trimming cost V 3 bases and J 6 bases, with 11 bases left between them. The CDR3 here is CASSPLAGSGELFF. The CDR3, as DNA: TGTGCCAGCTCACCTCTCGCGGGGTCCGGGGAGCTGTTTTTT. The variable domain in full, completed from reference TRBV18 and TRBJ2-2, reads NAGVMQNPRHLVRRRGQEARLRCSPMKGHSHVYWYRQLPEEGLKFMVYLQKENIIDESGMPKERFSAEFPKEGPSILRIQQVVRGDSAAYFCASSPLAGSGELFFGEGSRLTVL.

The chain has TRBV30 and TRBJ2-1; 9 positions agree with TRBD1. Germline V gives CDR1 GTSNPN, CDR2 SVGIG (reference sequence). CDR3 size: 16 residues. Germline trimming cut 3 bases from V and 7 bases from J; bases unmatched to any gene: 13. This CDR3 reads CAWRGDREVVGNEQFF. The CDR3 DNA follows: TGTGCCTGGAGGGGGGACAGGGAGGTGGTTGGGAATGAGCAGTTCTTC. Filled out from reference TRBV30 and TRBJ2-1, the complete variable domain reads SQTIHQWPATLVQPVGSPLSLECTVEGTSNPNLYWYRQAAGRGLQLLFYSVGIGQISSEVPQNLSASRPQDRQFILSSKKLLLSDSGFYLCAWRGDREVVGNEQFFGPGTRLTVL.

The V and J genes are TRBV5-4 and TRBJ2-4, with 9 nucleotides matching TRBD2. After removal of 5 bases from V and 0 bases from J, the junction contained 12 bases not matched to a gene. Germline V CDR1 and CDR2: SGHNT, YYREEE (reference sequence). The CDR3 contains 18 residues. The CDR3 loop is CASSTASGAPIAKNIQYF. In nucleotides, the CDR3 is TGTGCCAGCAGTACCGCTAGCGGGGCGCCTATAGCCAAAAACATTCAGTACTTC.

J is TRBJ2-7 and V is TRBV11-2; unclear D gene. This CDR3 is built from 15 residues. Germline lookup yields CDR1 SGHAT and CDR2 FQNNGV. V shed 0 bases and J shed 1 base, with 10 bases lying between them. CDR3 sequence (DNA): TGTGCCAGCAGCTTAGAGTTAGGGCGGTCCTACGAGCAGTACTTC. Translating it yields CASSLELGRSYEQYF. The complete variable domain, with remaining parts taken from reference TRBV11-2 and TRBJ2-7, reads EAGVAQSPRYKIIEKRQSVAFWCNPISGHATLYWYQQILGQGPKLLIQFQNNGVVDDSQLPKDRFSAERLKGVDSTLKIQPAKLEDSAVYLCASSLELGRSYEQYFGPGTRLTVT.

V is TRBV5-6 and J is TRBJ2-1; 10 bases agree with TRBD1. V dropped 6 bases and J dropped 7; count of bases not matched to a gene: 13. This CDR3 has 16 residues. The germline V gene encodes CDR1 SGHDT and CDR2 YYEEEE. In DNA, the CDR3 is TGTGCCAGCAAAGGGCTAGGGGGACAGGGGAGGAATGAGCAGTTCTTC. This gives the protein CASKGLGGQGRNEQFF. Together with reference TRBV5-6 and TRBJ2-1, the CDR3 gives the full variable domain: DAGVTQSPTHLIKTRGQQVTLRCSPKSGHDTVSWYQQALGQGPQFIFQYYEEEERQRGNFPDRFSGHQFPNYSSELNVNALLLGDSALYLCASKGLGGQGRNEQFFGPGTRLTVL.

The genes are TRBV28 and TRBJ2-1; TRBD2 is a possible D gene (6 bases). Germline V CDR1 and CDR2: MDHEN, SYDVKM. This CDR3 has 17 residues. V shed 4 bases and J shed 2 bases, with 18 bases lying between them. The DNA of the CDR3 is TGTGCCAGCAGTTCCCCCGACGTCCGGGGGACCTACAATGAGCAGTTCTTC. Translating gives CASSSPDVRGTYNEQFF. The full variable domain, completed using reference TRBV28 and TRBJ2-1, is DVKVTQSSRYLVKRTGEKVFLECVQDMDHENMFWYRQDPGLGLRLIYFSYDVKMKEKGDIPEGYSVSREKKERFSLILESASTNQTSMYLCASSSPDVRGTYNEQFFGPGTRLTVL.

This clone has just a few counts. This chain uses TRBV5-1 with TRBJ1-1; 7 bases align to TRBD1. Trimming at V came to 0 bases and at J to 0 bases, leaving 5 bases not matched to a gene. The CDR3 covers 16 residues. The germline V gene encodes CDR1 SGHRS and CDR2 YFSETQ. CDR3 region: CASSLGGGVMNTEAFF. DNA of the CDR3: TGCGCCAGCAGCTTGGGAGGGGGCGTCATGAACACTGAAGCTTTCTTT.

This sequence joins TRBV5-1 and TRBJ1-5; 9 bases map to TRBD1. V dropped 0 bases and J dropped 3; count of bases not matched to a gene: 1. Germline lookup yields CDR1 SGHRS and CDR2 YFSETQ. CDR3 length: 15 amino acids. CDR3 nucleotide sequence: TGCGCCAGCAGCTTGGGGACAGGGGCCAATCAGCCCCAGCATTTT. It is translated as CASSLGTGANQPQHF.

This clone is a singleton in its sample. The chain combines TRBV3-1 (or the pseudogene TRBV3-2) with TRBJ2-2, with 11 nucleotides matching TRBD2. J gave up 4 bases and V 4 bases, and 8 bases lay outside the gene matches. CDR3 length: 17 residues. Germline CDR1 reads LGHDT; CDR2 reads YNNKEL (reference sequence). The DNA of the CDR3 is TGTGCCAGCAGCCGGTCCCTAGCGGGGGGCACCACCGGGGAGCTGTTTTTT. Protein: CASSRSLAGGTTGELFF.

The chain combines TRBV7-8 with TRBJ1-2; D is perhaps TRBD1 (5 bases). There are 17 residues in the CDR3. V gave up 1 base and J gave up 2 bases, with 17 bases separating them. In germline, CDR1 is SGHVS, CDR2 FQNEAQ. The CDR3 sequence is CASSLVLRQSTNYGYTF. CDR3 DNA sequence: TGTGCCAGCAGCTTAGTCCTGCGACAGTCAACCAACTATGGCTACACCTTC.